A single T cell receptor beta chain is shown here with its context. The antigen remains unidentified. The sample belongs to a study of cytomegalovirus exposure and HLA in healthy donors. General study points: The authors later found most CMV-associated TCR beta chains appeared HLA-restricted.

With 60 Vbeta and 13 Jbeta primers, the PCR was carried out. This table comes from immunoSEQ multiplex PCR, and its TCRdb copy is limited to in-frame clones, with some not included. Among 55,000 to 80,000 clones listed, 68% were seen once. The CDR3 is made up of 16 amino acids. The germline V gene encodes CDR1 LNHNV and CDR2 YYDKDF (reference sequence). V dropped 1 base and J dropped 2 bases, with 13 bases sitting between them. Specimen: PBMCs. This chain links TRBV15 with TRBJ2-3, with D hard to call. This TCR was sampled from a young woman in good health and CMV-seronegative. Here the CDR3 reads CATSRGLNTYTDTQYF. The CDR3 coding sequence is TGTGCCACCAGCAGAGGACTGAACACCTACACAGATACGCAGTATTTT. Drawing the rest from reference TRBV15 and TRBJ2-3, the complete variable domain is DAMVIQNPRYQVTQFGKPVTLSCSQTLNHNVMYWYQQKSSQAPKLLFHYYDKDFNNEADTPDNFQSRRPNTSFCFLDIRSPGLGDTAMYLCATSRGLNTYTDTQYFGPGTRLTVL.